This TCR beta chain was captured in a study of identical twins. Whole-study findings and limits: Out-of-frame alpha sequences that twins shared showed excess low generation probability.

The CDR3 sequence is 14 residues long. V was cut by 0 bases and J by 2 bases, with 6 bases left in between. Per germline, CDR1 SEHNR and CDR2 FQNEAQ (reference sequence). This clonotype was seen a few times. Its antigen is not known. A universal primer site was created by template switching, with the cDNA bearing unique molecular identifiers. TCRdb used MiXCR to reprocess the 5' RACE reads, holding one entry per CDR3 protein. Counted here are 200,000 to 300,000 distinct CDR3 sequences, approximately 7% occurring once; the ten biggest clones make up 3.5% to 4%. These data also featured in a second study, about yellow fever vaccine responses in identical twins.

V usage is TRBV7-9 and J usage is TRBJ2-3; the D is unclear. The source material was memory (CD45RO+) T cells sorted from blood. The receptor comes from a woman aged 18-29 years in good health. Here the CDR3 reads CASSLALSTDTQYF. DNA for the CDR3: TGTGCCAGCAGCTTAGCGCTCTCCACAGATACGCAGTATTTT.